A single sample gave rise to the 4 T cell receptor beta chains below, sequenced in a study of T cell responses to AZD1222 COVID-19 vaccine. Data came from immunoSEQ multiplex PCR; TCRdb stores just in-frame clones and leaves some out. This sample has some 85,000 clones; about 90% occur once, and the top ten carry under 10%. The sequencing used peripheral blood, collected on day 0 of AZD1222 vaccination. These receptors all stem from an adult in good health.

Written as DNA, the CDR3 is TGCGCCAGCAGCCAAGTTGGGACAGGGGACTATGGCTACACCTTC. Its translation is CASSQVGTGDYGYTF. The rearrangement uses TRBV4-1 and TRBJ1-2; 10 bases line up with TRBD1. After removal of 1 base from V and 3 bases from J, the junction contained 2 bases not matched to a gene. In germline, CDR1 is MGHRA, CDR2 YSYEKL. The CDR3 length is 15 residues.

This rearrangement joins TRBV19 to TRBJ2-2; 7 bases align to TRBD2. From germline, CDR1 is LNHDA and CDR2 SQIVND (reference sequence). Trimming cost V 7 bases and J 0 bases; bases outside gene matches: 11. The CDR3 is 17 residues long. The CDR3 DNA is TGTGCCAGTACTCTAACTAGGGACTACTCGAACACCGGGGAGCTGTTTTTT. Residues: CASTLTRDYSNTGELFF.

This chain joins TRBV27 and TRBJ1-1, with 7 bases identical to TRBD1. The CDR3 loop spans 14 amino acids. V gave up 2 bases and J gave up 3 bases; unmatched junction bases: 3. Looked up from germline, CDR1 is MNHEY and CDR2 is SMNVEV (reference sequence). The CDR3 reads CASSLGGGDTEAFF. CDR3 sequence (DNA): TGTGCCAGCAGTTTAGGAGGGGGCGACACTGAAGCTTTCTTT.

The chain carries TRBV11-2 and TRBJ1-6; tentatively, D is TRBD1 (5 bases). V lost 8 bases and J 0 bases, leaving 14 bases between the germline ends. This CDR3 contains 16 residues. Looked up from germline, CDR1 is SGHAT and CDR2 is FQNNGV. CDR3 DNA sequence: TGTGCCAGCGGCCTTTCAGGGAACTCCTATAATTCACCCCTCCACTTT. Its translation is CASGLSGNSYNSPLHF. The variable domain in full, completed from reference TRBV11-2 and TRBJ1-6, reads EAGVAQSPRYKIIEKRQSVAFWCNPISGHATLYWYQQILGQGPKLLIQFQNNGVVDDSQLPKDRFSAERLKGVDSTLKIQPAKLEDSAVYLCASGLSGNSYNSPLHFGNGTRLTVT.